These 21 T cell receptor beta chains were sequenced from one sample in a study of control samples from healthy donors and cancer patients. Produced via immunoSEQ multiplex PCR; TCRdb's table is partial and in-frame only. The sample yields roughly 86,000 clones, 93% seen once. The specimen sequenced was blood. These receptors all come from a woman in her 30s in good health.

The V gene is TRBV15, the J gene TRBJ1-2; 7 nucleotides agree with TRBD1. The germline V gene encodes CDR1 LNHNV and CDR2 YYDKDF (reference sequence). CDR3 length: 15 residues. V lost 5 bases, J lost 7 bases, and 13 bases stayed unmatched. The CDR3 is CATSGPGQSFGGYTF. CDR3 nucleotides: TGTGCCACCAGCGGACCGGGACAGAGTTTCGGTGGCTACACCTTC.

The chain is built from TRBV3-1 (or the pseudogene TRBV3-2) and TRBJ2-6, with 11 bases aligning to TRBD1. The CDR3 is 16 residues long. Per the germline V gene, CDR1 is LGHDT and CDR2 is YNNKEL (reference sequence). Unmatched junction bases numbered 4, after V lost 5 bases and J lost 4 bases. CDR3 in amino acids: CASSTGQGVGANVLTF. In DNA, the CDR3 is TGTGCCAGCAGCACGGGACAGGGGGTCGGGGCCAACGTCCTGACTTTC.

The chain has TRBV2 and TRBJ1-5; no definite D call. Germline CDR1 reads SNHLY; CDR2 reads FYNNEI. This CDR3 has 14 residues. V lost 0 bases to trimming and J lost 6 bases, with 9 bases between them. The CDR3 coding sequence is TGTGCCAGCAGTGAAGCAAGGAGATCTCAGCCCCAGCATTTT. Protein sequence: CASSEARRSQPQHF.

Remarks on this clone: A junction boundary mismatches the germline segment, possibly from a read error. J is TRBJ2-2 and V is TRBV29-1; D assignment may be TRBD1 or TRBD2 (5 bases each). Germline CDR1 SQVTM, CDR2 ANQGSEA. CDR3 length: 12 amino acids. The CDR3 region is CSGKGPHRGAVF. CDR3 in DNA: TGCAGCGGGAAGGGACCACACCGGGGAGCTGTTTTT.

The chain recombines TRBV21-1 with TRBJ1-5; the table calls TRBD1, which could not be checked here. TRBV21-1 is a recognized pseudogene. CDR3 size: 13 residues. CDR3 DNA sequence: TGTGCCAGCAGAGCAGGATCAAATCAGCCCCAGCATTTT. Translated, it gives CASRAGSNQPQHF.

V is TRBV7-9 and J is TRBJ1-3; no definite D call. Trimming removed 5 bases from V and 5 bases from J, with 13 bases in between. Germline-derived CDR1 and CDR2 are SEHNR and FQNEAQ (reference sequence). This CDR3 comprises 14 residues. As DNA, the CDR3 is TGTGCCAGCAGCACAGCATCGAGCCGAAACACCATATATTTT. Encoded protein: CASSTASSRNTIYF.

The chain has TRBV12-3 or TRBV12-4 and TRBJ1-1, with 8 bases fitting TRBD1. This CDR3 is 12 amino acids long. With V trimmed by 5 bases and J by 6 bases, 2 bases remained unmatched. CDR3 sequence: CASSQTGAEAFF. The CDR3 nucleotides read TGTGCCAGCAGTCAGACAGGGGCTGAAGCTTTCTTT.

The CDR3 DNA sequence: TGTGCCAGCAGCCTCAATGGGGGCTCTGGGGCCAACGTCCTGACTTTC. Protein: CASSLNGGSGANVLTF. This rearrangement joins TRBV9 to TRBJ2-6; D assignment may be TRBD1 or TRBD2 (5 bases each). Per the germline V gene, CDR1 is SGDLS and CDR2 is YYNGEE. CDR3 length equals 16 residues. V shed 4 bases and J shed 0 bases, with 11 bases lying between them.

The J gene is TRBJ2-1, the V gene TRBV11-3; no clear D gene. This CDR3 is built from 15 residues. The germline V gene encodes CDR1 SGHNT and CDR2 YENEEA. Trimming pared 0 bases from V and 8 bases from J, leaving 14 bases between. CDR3 sequence (DNA): TGTGCCAGCAGCTTAGATTACGTCAAGCGTCATGAGCAGTTCTTC. Amino acids: CASSLDYVKRHEQFF.

This rearrangement joins TRBV29-1 to TRBJ1-1; weak D call: TRBD1 (5 bases). The germline V gene has CDR1 SQVTM and CDR2 ANQGSEA. The CDR3 runs 11 residues. Trimming took off 7 bases at V and 5 bases at J, with 11 bases between the two ends. Here the CDR3 reads CSAPGGTEAFF. CDR3 in DNA: TGCAGCGCACCCGGGGGTACTGAAGCTTTCTTT.

This chain links TRBV21-1 with TRBJ1-2. TRBV21-1 is listed as a pseudogene. The CDR3 extends over 14 amino acids. This CDR3 reads CASSKAHFNYGYTF. The DNA for the CDR3 is TGTGCCAGCAGCAAAGCCCACTTTAACTATGGCTACACCTTC.

CDR3: CASSPLTGDDQPQHF. CDR3 nucleotides: TGTGCCAGCAGCCCCTTGACAGGGGACGATCAGCCCCAGCATTTT. The chain joins TRBV7-8 to TRBJ1-5, with 8 bases fitting TRBD1. This CDR3 is 15 amino acids long. V lost 5 bases, J lost 5 bases, and 8 bases stayed unmatched. The germline CDR1 and CDR2 sequences are SGHVS and FQNEAQ.

J is TRBJ1-3 and V is TRBV5-6; D possibly corresponds to TRBD1 (5 bases). The germline V and J ends were trimmed by 5 bases and 2 bases, with 8 bases remaining between them. Germline values: CDR1 SGHDT, CDR2 YYEEEE. This CDR3 comprises 13 residues. The CDR3 is CASSWTTGNTIYF. The CDR3 DNA follows: TGTGCCAGCAGTTGGACAACTGGAAACACCATATATTTT.

The rearrangement joins TRBV18 to TRBJ2-2; D remains ambiguous. The V gene lost 0 bases and the J gene lost 1 base, with 9 bases spanning the gap. The germline V gene has CDR1 KGHSH and CDR2 LQKENI. This CDR3 has 16 residues. The CDR3 nucleotides read TGTGCCAGCTCACCACCCTCCCGAGAGAACACCGGGGAGCTGTTTTTT. Its translation: CASSPPSRENTGELFF. The whole variable domain, filled in from reference TRBV18 and TRBJ2-2, reads NAGVMQNPRHLVRRRGQEARLRCSPMKGHSHVYWYRQLPEEGLKFMVYLQKENIIDESGMPKERFSAEFPKEGPSILRIQQVVRGDSAAYFCASSPPSRENTGELFFGEGSRLTVL.

The chain is built from TRBV2 and TRBJ1-1; D is unresolved. The V gene's germline CDR1 is SNHLY and CDR2 FYNNEI. Trimming left V 7 bases short and J 4 bases short, with 7 bases between. The CDR3 runs to 11 residues. As DNA, the CDR3 is TGTGCCAGCAACGGGATCACTGAAGCTTTCTTT. Amino acids: CASNGITEAFF.

The chain recombines TRBV15 with TRBJ1-1; TRBD1 might be the D (5 bases). Per germline, CDR1 LNHNV and CDR2 YYDKDF (reference sequence). V shed 5 bases and J shed 7 bases, with 17 bases lying between them. This CDR3 has 14 amino acids. The CDR3 nucleotides are TGTGCCACCAGCGCCTGGGGAGGGACCTATGAAGCTTTCTTT. It translates to CATSAWGGTYEAFF.

This rearrangement joins TRBV19 to TRBJ2-2; D is undetermined. The V and J ends lost 3 bases and 7 bases respectively, with 3 bases between them. Per the germline V gene, CDR1 is LNHDA and CDR2 is SQIVND (reference sequence). This CDR3 contains 11 residues. The CDR3 sequence is CASSMFGELFF. In DNA form, the CDR3 reads TGTGCCAGTAGTATGTTCGGGGAGCTGTTTTTT.

The DNA of the CDR3 is TGTGCCAGTAGTATAGGCGTGGGGAGGAACACTGAAGCTTTCTTT. It yields the protein CASSIGVGRNTEAFF. V gene TRBV19 combines with J gene TRBJ1-1, with D uncertain. Between the trimmed V and J ends, which lost 1 base and 1 base, there was a span of 10 bases. This CDR3 region has 15 residues. Per germline, CDR1 LNHDA and CDR2 SQIVND (reference sequence).

The J gene is TRBJ2-2, the V gene TRBV7-9, with a tentative D call TRBD1 (5 bases). The CDR3 contains 13 residues. CDR1 is SEHNR and CDR2 is FQNEAQ in the germline V gene (reference sequence). V lost 1 base and J lost 6, with 6 bases in between. CDR3 in DNA: TGTGCCAGCAGCTTAGAAGGGGCCGGGGAGCTGTTTTTT. Translating it yields CASSLEGAGELFF.

V and J are TRBV10-3 and TRBJ2-1; a possible D gene is TRBD1 (6 bases). The germline gives CDR1 ENHRY, CDR2 SYGVKD. CDR3 length: 15 amino acids. Trimming took 0 bases from V and 7 from J, leaving 13 bases between them. As DNA, the CDR3 is TGTGCCATCAGTGAGTCAACAGGGCTTAGGAATGAGCAGTTCTTC. Its protein product is CAISESTGLRNEQFF.

This chain connects TRBV18 to TRBJ1-2; possibly TRBD1 for D (5 bases). This CDR3 spans 15 amino acids. V was trimmed by 6 bases and J by 4 bases, leaving 18 bases between them. From germline, CDR1 is KGHSH and CDR2 LQKENI. The CDR3 spells CASSRDAGSIYGYTF. As DNA, the CDR3 is TGTGCCAGCTCTCGGGACGCCGGGAGCATCTATGGCTACACCTTC.